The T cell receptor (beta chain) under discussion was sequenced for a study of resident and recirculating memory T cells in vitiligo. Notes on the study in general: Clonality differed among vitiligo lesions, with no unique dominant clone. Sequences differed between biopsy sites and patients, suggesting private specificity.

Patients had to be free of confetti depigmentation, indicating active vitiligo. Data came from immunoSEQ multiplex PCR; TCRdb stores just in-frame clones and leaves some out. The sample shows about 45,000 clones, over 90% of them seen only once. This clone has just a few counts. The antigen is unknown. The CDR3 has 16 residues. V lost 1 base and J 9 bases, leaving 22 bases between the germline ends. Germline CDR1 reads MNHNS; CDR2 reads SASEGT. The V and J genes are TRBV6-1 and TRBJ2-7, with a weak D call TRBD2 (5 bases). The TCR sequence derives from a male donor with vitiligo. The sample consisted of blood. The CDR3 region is CASSEGRWRIWDGQYF. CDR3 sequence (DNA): TGTGCCAGCAGTGAAGGGAGGTGGAGGATATGGGATGGGCAGTACTTC.